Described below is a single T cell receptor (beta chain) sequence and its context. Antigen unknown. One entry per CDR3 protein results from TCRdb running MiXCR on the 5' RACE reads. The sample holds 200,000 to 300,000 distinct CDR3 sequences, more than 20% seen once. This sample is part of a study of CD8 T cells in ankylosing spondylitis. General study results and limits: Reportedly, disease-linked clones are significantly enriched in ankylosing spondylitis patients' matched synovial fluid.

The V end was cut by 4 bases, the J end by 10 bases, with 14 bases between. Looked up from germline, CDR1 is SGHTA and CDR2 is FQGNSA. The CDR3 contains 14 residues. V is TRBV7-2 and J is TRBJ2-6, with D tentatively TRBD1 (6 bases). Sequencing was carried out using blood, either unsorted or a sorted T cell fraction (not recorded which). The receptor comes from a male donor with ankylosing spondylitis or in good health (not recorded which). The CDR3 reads CASSYRTDLNVLTF. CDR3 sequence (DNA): TGTGCCAGCAGCTACCGGACAGATCTTAACGTCCTGACTTTC.